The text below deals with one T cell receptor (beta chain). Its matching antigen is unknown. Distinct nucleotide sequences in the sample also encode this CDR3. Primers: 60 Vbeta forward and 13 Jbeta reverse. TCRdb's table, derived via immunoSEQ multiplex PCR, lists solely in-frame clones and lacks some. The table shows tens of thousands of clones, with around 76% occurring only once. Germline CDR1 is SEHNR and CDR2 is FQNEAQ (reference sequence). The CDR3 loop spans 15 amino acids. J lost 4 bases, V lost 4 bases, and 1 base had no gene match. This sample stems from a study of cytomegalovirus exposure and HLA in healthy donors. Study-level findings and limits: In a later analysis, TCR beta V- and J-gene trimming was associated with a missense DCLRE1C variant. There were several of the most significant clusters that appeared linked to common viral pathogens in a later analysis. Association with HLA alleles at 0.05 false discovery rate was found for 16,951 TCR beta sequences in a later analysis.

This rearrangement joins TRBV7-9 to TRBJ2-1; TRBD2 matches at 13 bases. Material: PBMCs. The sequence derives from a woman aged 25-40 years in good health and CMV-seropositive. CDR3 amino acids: CASSSGLAGYNEQFF. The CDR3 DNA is TGTGCCAGCAGCTCGGGACTAGCGGGATACAATGAGCAGTTCTTC.